The source of this T cell receptor beta chain is a study of T-cell memory formation after mild COVID-19. In TCRdb, the 5' RACE reads were re-called with MiXCR into one record per CDR3 protein. The sample holds about 390,000 distinct CDR3 sequences; roughly 15% are singletons and the top ten take 20% to 25%. The V gene's germline CDR1 is SGHRS and CDR2 YFSETQ. The CDR3 covers 15 residues. V gave up 7 bases and J gave up 2 bases; unmatched junction bases: 10. Sequenced sample: PBMCs or a T cell subset sorted from them (not recorded which). This rearrangement joins TRBV5-1 to TRBJ2-5; 8 nucleotides match TRBD2. The origin of this receptor is a man younger than 35 who had mild COVID-19 (a few samples of this study predate the infection). Cell type and time point are not known. The DNA of the CDR3 is TGCGCCAGCGCCTACCGGGGGGGGCAACAAGAGACCCAGTACTTC. Amino acids: CASAYRGGQQETQYF.